The 32 T cell receptor beta chains presented below share a single source sample, sequenced in a study of T cells expressing NK-cell markers. TCRdb re-called the 5' RACE reads; every CDR3 protein appears as one record, without DNA. The sample holds some 140,000 distinct CDR3 sequences. The sequencing sample was made of blood T cells: a sorted CD56 or NKG2C T cell subset, CD4+ or CD8+ T cells, or bulk PBMC T cells (not recorded which). All receptors derive from a woman between 50 and 59 years old in good health.

The chain uses TRBV12-5 and TRBJ2-5; TCRdb reports TRBD1, a call that lacks DNA to check it against. Germline CDR1 and CDR2: LGHNT and FRNRAP. This CDR3 has 12 amino acids. The CDR3 region is CASGFQGETQYF.

The genes are TRBV9 and TRBJ2-7; without DNA, the TCRdb call of TRBD1 cannot be checked. The CDR3 has 15 amino acids. Germline CDR1 reads SGDLS; CDR2 reads YYNGEE. CDR3 in amino acids: CASSVEGGRAYEQYF.

The CDR3: CASSLPGLDGEVFF. The V and J genes are TRBV7-6 and TRBJ2-2; the D gene TCRdb calls, TRBD1, cannot be checked with no DNA. The CDR3 contains 14 residues. Germline-derived CDR1 and CDR2 are SGHVS and FNYEAQ.

J is TRBJ1-3 and V is TRBV12-3 or TRBV12-4. The CDR3 spans 13 residues. Here the CDR3 reads CASRPNVGNTIYF.

V is TRBV6-5 and J is TRBJ2-1. This CDR3 comprises 13 residues. Looked up from germline, CDR1 is MNHEY and CDR2 is SVGAGI. CDR3 sequence reads: CASSYDEVNEQFF.

The J gene is TRBJ2-7, the V gene TRBV6-6; TCRdb names TRBD1, which stays unverified in the absence of DNA. The CDR3 runs 14 residues. Germline CDR1 is MNHNY and CDR2 is SVGAGI (reference sequence). CDR3: CAIATGTGFYEQYF.

V and J are TRBV4-2 and TRBJ1-2. This CDR3 has 15 residues. The germline CDR1 and CDR2 sequences are LGHNA and YNFKEQ. This chain's CDR3 is CASSQVGEDRYGYTF.

The chain uses TRBV28 and TRBJ2-7; TCRdb designates TRBD2, a call that cannot be tested without DNA. Per the germline V gene, CDR1 is MDHEN and CDR2 is SYDVKM. The CDR3 totals 16 residues. The CDR3 region is CASRPTSDTLSYEQYF. Filled out from reference TRBV28 and TRBJ2-7, the complete variable domain reads DVKVTQSSRYLVKRTGEKVFLECVQDMDHENMFWYRQDPGLGLRLIYFSYDVKMKEKGDIPEGYSVSREKKERFSLILESASTNQTSMYLCASRPTSDTLSYEQYFGPGTRLTVT.

This chain's CDR3 is CASSHRQGLTDTQYF. The J gene is TRBJ2-3, the V gene TRBV7-9; TCRdb outputs TRBD1, but without DNA this stays unchecked. Germline CDR1 and CDR2: SEHNR and FQNEAQ (reference sequence). The CDR3 totals 15 residues.

The chain has TRBV12-3 or TRBV12-4 and TRBJ2-1; TCRdb's D call of TRBD1 is untestable without DNA. This CDR3 is 15 amino acids long. CDR3 in amino acids: CASSPGGTYYNEQFF.

The chain links TRBV27 to TRBJ2-7; TCRdb indicates TRBD2, and absent DNA this call remains unverified. The CDR3 is 15 amino acids. Per the germline V gene, CDR1 is MNHEY and CDR2 is SMNVEV (reference sequence). This chain's CDR3 is CASSWGIGETYEQYF.

The gene calls are TRBV7-9 and TRBJ1-4; the TCRdb call, TRBD1, lacks DNA for checking. Germline CDR1 and CDR2: SEHNR and FQNEAQ (reference sequence). This CDR3 is 15 amino acids long. The CDR3 protein is CASSTSGWTNEKLFF.

The chain couples TRBV20-1 to TRBJ2-7; TCRdb indicates TRBD1, and absent DNA this call remains unverified. Germline V gene lookup returns CDR1 DFQATT and CDR2 SNEGSKA (reference sequence). The CDR3 consists of 14 residues. This chain's CDR3 is CSANRDRDLYEQYF.

J is TRBJ2-4 and V is TRBV6-5; TCRdb lists TRBD2, though no DNA is available to test this call. From germline, CDR1 is MNHEY and CDR2 SVGAGI. CDR3 length: 13 amino acids. The CDR3 spells CASSYGGLGIQYF.

V usage is TRBV19 and J usage is TRBJ2-1. This CDR3 region has 13 residues. Germline-derived CDR1 and CDR2 are LNHDA and SQIVND (reference sequence). This chain's CDR3 is CASSITGANEQFF.

The V call is TRBV20-1, the J call TRBJ2-1; no DNA is available, so the TRBD2 call from TCRdb remains unchecked. The CDR3 consists of 20 residues. Germline CDR1 is DFQATT and CDR2 is SNEGSKA (reference sequence). The chain's CDR3 is CSARDERDLIAGGLINEQFF.

This chain connects TRBV2 to TRBJ2-3; TCRdb indicates TRBD2, and absent DNA this call remains unverified. Germline V gene lookup returns CDR1 SNHLY and CDR2 FYNNEI. This CDR3 comprises 16 residues. CDR3 amino acids: CASTEYMAGGGDTQYF. Complete variable domain (other parts from reference TRBV2 and TRBJ2-3): EPEVTQTPSHQVTQMGQEVILRCVPISNHLYFYWYRQILGQKVEFLVSFYNNEISEKSEIFDDQFSVERPDGSNFTLKIRSTKLEDSAMYFCASTEYMAGGGDTQYFGPGTRLTVL.

The chain carries TRBV5-1 and TRBJ1-2. CDR1 is SGHRS, CDR2 YFSETQ, per germline. This CDR3 is 14 amino acids long. The chain's CDR3 is CASSLTLSREGYTF.

This sequence joins TRBV12-3 or TRBV12-4 and TRBJ2-1; absent DNA, TCRdb's TRBD2 call cannot be checked. The CDR3 has 15 amino acids. The CDR3 spells CASSPSGRGDNEQFF.

The chain recombines TRBV12-3 or TRBV12-4 with TRBJ2-2; as DNA is missing, the TRBD1 call by TCRdb cannot be tested. The CDR3 runs to 15 residues. CDR3 residues: CASSPYANTGELFFF.

The chain employs TRBV7-2 and TRBJ2-2; lacking DNA, the TRBD2 call made by TCRdb goes unchecked. The CDR3 consists of 15 residues. The germline V gene has CDR1 SGHTA and CDR2 FQGNSA. CDR3 protein: CASSVASEFPGELFF.

This clonotype is identified as large (0.1 to 1%) from frequency. J is TRBJ2-5 and V is TRBV4-1. Germline V gives CDR1 MGHRA, CDR2 YSYEKL. The CDR3 spans 14 residues. The CDR3 loop reads CASSQDRDGETQYF.

The J gene is TRBJ2-1, the V gene TRBV20-1; TCRdb's D call, TRBD1, is unchecked because there is no DNA. The CDR3 has 14 residues. The germline gives CDR1 DFQATT, CDR2 SNEGSKA (reference sequence). The CDR3 protein is CSAMDTASSNEQFF.

The chain joins TRBV15 to TRBJ2-1; the D call of TRBD2 rests on TCRdb alone, since no DNA is present to check it. Germline loops: CDR1 LNHNV, CDR2 YYDKDF (reference sequence). This CDR3 contains 14 residues. CDR3: CATSPRNLINEQFF.

The V call is TRBV19, the J call TRBJ2-3; as DNA is missing, the TRBD1 call by TCRdb cannot be tested. CDR1 is LNHDA and CDR2 is SQIVND in the germline V gene (reference sequence). The CDR3 has 16 residues. CDR3 in amino acids: CATEPGTQAVTDTQYF.

The chain employs TRBV9 and TRBJ2-7; TCRdb indicates TRBD1, and absent DNA this call remains unverified. The CDR3 loop spans 14 amino acids. Germline-derived CDR1 and CDR2 are SGDLS and YYNGEE. CDR3 loop: CASSLDSLDEKQYF. Using reference TRBV9 and TRBJ2-7 for the parts outside the CDR3, the full variable domain is DSGVTQTPKHLITATGQRVTLRCSPRSGDLSVYWYQQSLDQGLQFLIQYYNGEERAKGNILERFSAQQFPDLHSELNLSSLELGDSALYFCASSLDSLDEKQYFGPGTRLTVT.

V gene TRBV12-3 or TRBV12-4 combines with J gene TRBJ1-1; without DNA, the TCRdb call of TRBD1 cannot be checked. The CDR3 length is 18 residues. This chain's CDR3 is CASRDTEGAQIQNTEAFF.

V and J are TRBV12-5 and TRBJ1-4; TCRdb outputs TRBD1, but without DNA this stays unchecked. Per the germline V gene, CDR1 is LGHNT and CDR2 is FRNRAP. The CDR3 is 17 amino acids. CDR3 region: CASGFWTGARDNEKLFF.

The gene calls are TRBV14 and TRBJ2-5. Germline V gene lookup returns CDR1 SGHDN and CDR2 FVKESK. This CDR3 has 13 amino acids. The CDR3 region is CASSHSWGETQYF.

The chain links TRBV27 to TRBJ2-1. This CDR3 contains 19 residues. In germline, CDR1 is MNHEY, CDR2 SMNVEV (reference sequence). The CDR3: CASSLMSSGSSIASDEQFF.

The V and J genes are TRBV10-3 and TRBJ2-5; checking the TCRdb D call of TRBD2 is not possible without DNA. Germline V CDR1 and CDR2: ENHRY, SYGVKD. The CDR3 extends over 15 amino acids. CDR3: CAISDLRLAEETQYF.

The chain combines TRBV19 with TRBJ2-1. Germline V gives CDR1 LNHDA, CDR2 SQIVND (reference sequence). The CDR3 is 14 amino acids. This chain's CDR3 is CASSISSIYNEQFF.